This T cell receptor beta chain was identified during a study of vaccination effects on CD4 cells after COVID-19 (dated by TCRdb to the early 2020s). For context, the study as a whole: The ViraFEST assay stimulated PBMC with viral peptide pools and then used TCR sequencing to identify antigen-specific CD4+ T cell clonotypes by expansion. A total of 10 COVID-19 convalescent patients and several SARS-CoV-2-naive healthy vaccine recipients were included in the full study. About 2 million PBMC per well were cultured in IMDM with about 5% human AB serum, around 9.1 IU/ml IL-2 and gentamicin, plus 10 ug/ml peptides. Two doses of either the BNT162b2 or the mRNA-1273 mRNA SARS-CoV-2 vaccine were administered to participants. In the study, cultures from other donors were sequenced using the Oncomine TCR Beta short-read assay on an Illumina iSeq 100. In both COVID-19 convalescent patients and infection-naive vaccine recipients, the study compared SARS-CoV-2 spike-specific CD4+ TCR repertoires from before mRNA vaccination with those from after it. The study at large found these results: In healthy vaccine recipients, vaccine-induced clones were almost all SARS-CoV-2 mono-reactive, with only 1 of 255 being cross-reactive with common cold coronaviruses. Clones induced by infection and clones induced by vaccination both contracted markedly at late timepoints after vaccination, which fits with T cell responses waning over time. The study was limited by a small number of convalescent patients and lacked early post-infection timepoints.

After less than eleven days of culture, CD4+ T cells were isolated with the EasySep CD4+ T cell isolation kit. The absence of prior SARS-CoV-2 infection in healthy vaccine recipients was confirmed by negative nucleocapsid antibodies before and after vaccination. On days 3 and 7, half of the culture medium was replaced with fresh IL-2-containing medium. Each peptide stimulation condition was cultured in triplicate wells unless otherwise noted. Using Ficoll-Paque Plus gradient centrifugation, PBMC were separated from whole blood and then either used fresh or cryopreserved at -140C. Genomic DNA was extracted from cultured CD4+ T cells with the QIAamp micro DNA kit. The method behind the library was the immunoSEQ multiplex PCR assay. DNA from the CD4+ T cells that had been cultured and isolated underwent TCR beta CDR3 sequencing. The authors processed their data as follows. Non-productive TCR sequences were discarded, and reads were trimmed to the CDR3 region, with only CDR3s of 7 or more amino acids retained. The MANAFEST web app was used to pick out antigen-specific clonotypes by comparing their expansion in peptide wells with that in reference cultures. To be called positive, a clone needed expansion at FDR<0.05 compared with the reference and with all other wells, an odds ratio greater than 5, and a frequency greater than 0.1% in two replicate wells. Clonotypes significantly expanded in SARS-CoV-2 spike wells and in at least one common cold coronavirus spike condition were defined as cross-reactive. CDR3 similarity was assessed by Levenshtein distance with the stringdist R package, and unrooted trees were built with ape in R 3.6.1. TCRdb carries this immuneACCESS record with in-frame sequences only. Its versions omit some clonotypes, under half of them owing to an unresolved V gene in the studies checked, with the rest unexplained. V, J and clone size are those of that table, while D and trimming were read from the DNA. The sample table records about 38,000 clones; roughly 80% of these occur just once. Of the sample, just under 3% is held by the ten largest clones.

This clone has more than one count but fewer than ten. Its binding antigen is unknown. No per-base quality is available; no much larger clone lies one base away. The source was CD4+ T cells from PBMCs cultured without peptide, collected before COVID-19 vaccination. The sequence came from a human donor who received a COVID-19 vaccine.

The CDR3 protein: CASSPIQGAGGYTF. The nucleotide sequence is TGTGCCAGCAGCCCGATCCAGGGGGCTGGTGGCTACACCTTC. The rearrangement joined TRBV5-8 to TRBJ1-2, and TRBD1 aligns with 8 junction nucleotides. From the germline V gene, CDR1 is SGHTS and CDR2 is YDEGEE. Its CDR3 holds 14 amino acids, cysteine through phenylalanine. Only CDR3 DNA is held: 42 bases, read in frame from base 1. Trimming removed 4 bases from V and 7 bases from J; the gene matches leave 9 bases unexplained.